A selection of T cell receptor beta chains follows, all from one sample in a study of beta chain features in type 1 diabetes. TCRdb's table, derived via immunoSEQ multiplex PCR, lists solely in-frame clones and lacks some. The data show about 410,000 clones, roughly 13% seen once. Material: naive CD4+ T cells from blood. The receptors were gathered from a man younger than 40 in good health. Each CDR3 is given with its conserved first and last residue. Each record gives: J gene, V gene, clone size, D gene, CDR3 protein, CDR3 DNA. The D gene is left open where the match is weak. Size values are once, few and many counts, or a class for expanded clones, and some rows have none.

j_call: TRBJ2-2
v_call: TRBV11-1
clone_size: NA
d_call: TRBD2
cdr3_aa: CASSPRAGAVTGELFF
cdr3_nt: TGTGCCAGCAGCCCTAGGGCGGGAGCGGTCACCGGGGAGCTGTTTTTT

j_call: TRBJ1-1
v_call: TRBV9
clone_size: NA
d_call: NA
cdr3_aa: CASSAGRATEAFF
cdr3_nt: TGTGCCAGCAGCGCGGGCCGGGCCACTGAAGCTTTCTTT

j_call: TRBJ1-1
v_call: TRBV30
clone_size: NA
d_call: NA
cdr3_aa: CAWSEPRNTEAFF
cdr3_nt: TGTGCCTGGAGTGAGCCGAGGAACACTGAAGCTTTCTTT

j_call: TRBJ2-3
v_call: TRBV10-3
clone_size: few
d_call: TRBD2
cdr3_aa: CAIRGPGTSGRNTDTQYF
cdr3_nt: TGTGCCATCAGGGGCCCAGGGACTAGCGGGAGGAATACAGATACGCAGTATTTT

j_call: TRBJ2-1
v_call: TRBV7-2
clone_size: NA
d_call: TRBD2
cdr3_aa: CASSLGASGSYNEQFF
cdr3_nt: TGTGCCAGCAGCTTAGGGGCTAGCGGGAGCTACAATGAGCAGTTCTTC

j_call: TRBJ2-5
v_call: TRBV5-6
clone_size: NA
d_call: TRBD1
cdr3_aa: CASSFYQTGVVTQYF
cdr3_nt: TGTGCCAGCAGCTTCTATCAGACAGGGGTAGTGACCCAGTACTTC

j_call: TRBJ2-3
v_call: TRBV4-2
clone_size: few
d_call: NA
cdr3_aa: CASSQDKLADTQYF
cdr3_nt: TGTGCCAGCAGCCAAGATAAACTAGCAGATACGCAGTATTTT

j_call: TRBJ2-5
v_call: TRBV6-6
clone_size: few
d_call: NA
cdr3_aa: CASSEMETQYF
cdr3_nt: TGTGCCAGCAGCGAGATGGAGACCCAGTACTTC

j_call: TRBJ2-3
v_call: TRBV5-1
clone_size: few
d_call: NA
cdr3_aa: CASSRDFMGADTQYF
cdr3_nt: TGCGCCAGCAGCAGGGACTTCATGGGGGCAGATACGCAGTATTTT

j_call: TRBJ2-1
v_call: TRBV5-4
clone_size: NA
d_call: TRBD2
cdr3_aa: CASMTFAGGPREQFF
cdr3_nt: TGTGCCAGCATGACCTTTGCGGGAGGGCCCAGGGAGCAGTTCTTC

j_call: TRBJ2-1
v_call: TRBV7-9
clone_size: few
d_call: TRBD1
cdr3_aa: CASSAGTGSYNEQFF
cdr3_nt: TGTGCCAGCAGCGCCGGGACAGGGTCCTACAATGAGCAGTTCTTC

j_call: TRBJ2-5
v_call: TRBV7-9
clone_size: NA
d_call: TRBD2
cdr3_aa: CASRKTSGPLETQYF
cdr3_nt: TGTGCCAGCAGGAAGACTAGCGGGCCCCTTGAGACCCAGTACTTC

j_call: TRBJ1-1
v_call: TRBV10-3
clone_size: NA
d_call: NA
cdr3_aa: CAITGNDFEAFF
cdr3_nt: TGTGCCATCACTGGAAACGACTTTGAAGCTTTCTTT

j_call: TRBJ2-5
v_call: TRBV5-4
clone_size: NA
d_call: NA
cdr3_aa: CASSLQTQETQYF
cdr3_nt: TGTGCCAGCAGCTTGCAAACTCAAGAGACCCAGTACTTC

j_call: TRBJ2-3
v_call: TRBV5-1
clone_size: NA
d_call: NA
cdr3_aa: CASGTDTQYF
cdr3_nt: TGCGCCAGCGGCACAGATACGCAGTATTTT

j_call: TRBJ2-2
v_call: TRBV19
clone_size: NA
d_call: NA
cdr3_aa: CASRNTGELFF
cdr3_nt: TGTGCCAGTAGAAACACCGGGGAGCTGTTTTTT

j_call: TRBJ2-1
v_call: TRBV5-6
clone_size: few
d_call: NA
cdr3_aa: CASSFLGGSSYNEQFF
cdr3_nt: TGTGCCAGCAGCTTCCTCGGAGGAAGCTCCTACAATGAGCAGTTCTTC

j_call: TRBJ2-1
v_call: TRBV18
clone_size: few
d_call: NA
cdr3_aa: CASSPGASANEQFF
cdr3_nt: TGTGCCAGCTCACCAGGGGCTAGCGCGAATGAGCAGTTCTTC

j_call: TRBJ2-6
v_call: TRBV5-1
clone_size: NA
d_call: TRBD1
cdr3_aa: CASSLRTRQGPGAGANVLTF
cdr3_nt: TGCGCCAGCAGCTTGAGGACCCGACAGGGCCCTGGGGCTGGGGCCAACGTCCTGACTTTC

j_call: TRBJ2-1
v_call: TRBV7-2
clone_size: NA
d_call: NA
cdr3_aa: CASSLSILARNEQFF
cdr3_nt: TGTGCCAGCAGCTTATCCATCCTAGCCCGCAATGAGCAGTTCTTC

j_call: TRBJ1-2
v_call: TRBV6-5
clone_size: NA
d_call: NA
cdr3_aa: CASSLGYGYTF
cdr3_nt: TGTGCCAGCAGCCTAGGGTATGGCTACACCTTC

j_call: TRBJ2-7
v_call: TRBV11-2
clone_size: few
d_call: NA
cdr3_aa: CASSSFGGDAHEQYF
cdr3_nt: TGTGCCAGCAGCTCCTTCGGGGGCGACGCTCATGAGCAGTACTTC

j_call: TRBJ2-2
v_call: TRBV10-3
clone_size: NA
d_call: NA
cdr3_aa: CAINKVDTGELFF
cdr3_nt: TGTGCCATCAATAAAGTGGACACCGGGGAGCTGTTTTTT

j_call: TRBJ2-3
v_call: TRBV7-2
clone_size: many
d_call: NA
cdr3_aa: CASSAGVADTDTQYF
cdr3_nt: TGTGCCAGCAGCGCCGGAGTAGCGGACACAGATACGCAGTATTTT

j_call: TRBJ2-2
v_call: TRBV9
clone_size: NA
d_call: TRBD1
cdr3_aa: CASRPGGTGELFF
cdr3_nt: TGTGCCAGCAGGCCAGGGGGCACCGGGGAGCTGTTTTTT

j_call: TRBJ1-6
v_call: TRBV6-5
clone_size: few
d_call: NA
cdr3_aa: CASSTVLESPLHF
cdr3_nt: TGTGCCAGCAGTACAGTTCTTGAGTCACCCCTCCACTTT

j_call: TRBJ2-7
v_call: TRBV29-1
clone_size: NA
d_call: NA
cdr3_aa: CSVRSPAASSYEQYF
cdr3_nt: TGCAGCGTCAGATCACCAGCCGCCTCCTCCTACGAGCAGTACTTC

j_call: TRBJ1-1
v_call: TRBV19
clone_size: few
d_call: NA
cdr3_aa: CASSISAGTRNTEAFF
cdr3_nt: TGTGCCAGTAGTATATCTGCCGGGACAAGGAACACTGAAGCTTTCTTT

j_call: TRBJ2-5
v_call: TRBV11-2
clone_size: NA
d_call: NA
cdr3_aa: CASSFTQLGETQYF
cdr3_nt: TGTGCCAGCAGCTTCACACAGTTGGGGGAGACCCAGTACTTC

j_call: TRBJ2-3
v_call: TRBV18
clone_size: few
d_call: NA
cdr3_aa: CASSPSGDTQYF
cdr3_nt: TGTGCCAGCTCACCATCGGGAGATACGCAGTATTTT

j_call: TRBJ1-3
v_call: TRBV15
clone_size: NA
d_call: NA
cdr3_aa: CATSRVSSGNTIYF
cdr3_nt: TGTGCCACCAGCAGAGTAAGCTCTGGAAACACCATATATTTT

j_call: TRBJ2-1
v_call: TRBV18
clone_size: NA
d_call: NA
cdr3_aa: CASSNMGNNEQFF
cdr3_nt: TGTGCCAGCTCCAACATGGGAAACAATGAGCAGTTCTTC